This T cell receptor (beta chain) originates from a study of CD8+ T cells in alopecia areata. Germline assignment: CDR1 SEHNR and CDR2 FQNEAQ (reference sequence). This CDR3 comprises 13 residues. The V end was cut by 5 bases, the J end by 2 bases, with 9 bases between. RNA, once extracted, was reverse transcribed into cDNA for use as the sequencing template. Produced via immunoSEQ multiplex PCR; TCRdb's table is partial and in-frame only. The table lists some 130,000 clones, 45% to 50% of them singletons, with around 19% in the top ten. Sequencing used CD8+ T cells sorted from blood, obtained at week 0. V usage is TRBV7-9 and J usage is TRBJ2-5; the D gene is possibly TRBD1 (5 bases). This clonotype was obtained from a human donor with alopecia areata. Here the CDR3 reads CASSRRVQETQYF. CDR3 in DNA: TGTGCCAGCAGCCGCAGGGTTCAAGAGACCCAGTACTTC.